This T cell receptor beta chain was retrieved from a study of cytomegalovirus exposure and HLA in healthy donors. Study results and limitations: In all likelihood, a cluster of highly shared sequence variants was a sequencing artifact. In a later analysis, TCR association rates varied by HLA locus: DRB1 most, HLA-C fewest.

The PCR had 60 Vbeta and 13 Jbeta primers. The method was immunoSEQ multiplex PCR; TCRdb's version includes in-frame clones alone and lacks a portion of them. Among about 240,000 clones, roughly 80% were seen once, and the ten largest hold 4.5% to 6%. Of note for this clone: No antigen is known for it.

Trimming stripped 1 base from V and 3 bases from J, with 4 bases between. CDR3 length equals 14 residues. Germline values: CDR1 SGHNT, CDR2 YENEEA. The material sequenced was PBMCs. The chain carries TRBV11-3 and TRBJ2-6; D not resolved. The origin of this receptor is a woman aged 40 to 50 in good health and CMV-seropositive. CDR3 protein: CASSLVLGANVLTF. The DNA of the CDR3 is TGTGCCAGCAGCTTAGTCCTTGGGGCCAACGTCCTGACTTTC. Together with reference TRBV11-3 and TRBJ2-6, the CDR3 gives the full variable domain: EAGVVQSPRYKIIEKKQPVAFWCNPISGHNTLYWYLQNLGQGPELLIRYENEEAVDDSQLPKDRFSAERLKGVDSTLKIQPAELGDSAVYLCASSLVLGANVLTFGAGSRLTVL.